A selection of T cell receptor beta chains follows, all from one sample in a study of shared clonotypes between healthy human individuals. Profiled with immunoSEQ multiplex PCR; TCRdb holds only in-frame clones, not every one. The sample holds around 550,000 clones; 85% to 95% are singletons and the top ten take approximately 0.11%. What was sequenced was naive CD8+ T cells sorted from blood. These receptors were taken from a woman aged 25 to 39 in good health. The CDR3 runs from the conserved cysteine through the conserved F or W. Fields, in order: D gene, V gene, clone size, J gene, CDR3 protein, CDR3 DNA. The D gene is left open where the match is weak. Clone size appears in some rows only: once, few, many, or a class for an expanded clone.

>.|TRBV4-1|.|TRBJ2-5
CASSHPPFAREYQETQYF
TGCGCCAGCAGCCACCCGCCGTTTGCTAGAGAGTACCAAGAGACCCAGTACTTC
>.|TRBV28|.|TRBJ1-1
CASGPQPEAFF
TGTGCCAGCGGGCCTCAGCCTGAAGCTTTCTTT
>.|TRBV27|.|TRBJ2-7
CASSLSPGGLEQYF
TGTGCCAGCAGTTTATCTCCAGGGGGGCTCGAGCAGTACTTC
>TRBD2|TRBV27|.|TRBJ2-1
CASSLTSGASYNEQFF
TGTGCCAGCAGTTTAACTAGCGGGGCCTCCTACAATGAGCAGTTCTTC
>TRBD1|TRBV29-1|.|TRBJ2-1
CSVGRDRDKTSYRNEQFF
TGCAGCGTTGGGAGGGACAGGGATAAAACCTCATACAGGAATGAGCAGTTCTTC
>.|TRBV21-1|.|TRBJ2-5
CASSRHTSADQETQYF
TGTGCCAGCAGCAGGCACACTAGCGCGGATCAAGAGACCCAGTACTTC
>TRBD2|TRBV5-6|once|TRBJ2-4
CASSSGLAGNIQYF
TGTGCCAGCAGCTCGGGACTAGCGGGAAACATTCAGTACTTC
>.|TRBV7-9|.|TRBJ2-5
CASSLVGVVETQYF
TGTGCCAGCAGCTTAGTAGGGGTCGTGGAGACCCAGTACTTC
>.|TRBV11-2|.|TRBJ2-7
CASSPSYEQYF
TGTGCCAGCAGCCCAAGTTACGAGCAGTACTTC
>TRBD2|TRBV5-1|.|TRBJ2-7
CASSAGGSSYEQYF
TGCGCCAGCAGTGCGGGAGGGAGCTCCTACGAGCAGTACTTC
>.|TRBV12-2|.|TRBJ2-1
CASRTGYYNEQFF
TGTGCAAGTCGCACGGGCTACTACAATGAGCAGTTCTTC
>TRBD1|TRBV27|.|TRBJ2-3
CASSLTGASGTQYF
TGTGCCAGCAGCCTAACAGGGGCGAGTGGTACGCAGTATTTT
>.|TRBV14|.|TRBJ2-5
CASRKDRTQETQYF
TGTGCCAGCAGGAAGGACAGAACACAAGAGACCCAGTACTTC
>TRBD2|TRBV30|.|TRBJ2-1
CAWSVGLAGLRPRESSYNEQFF
TGTGCCTGGAGTGTCGGGCTAGCGGGACTCAGGCCACGGGAGAGCTCCTACAATGAGCAGTTCTTC
>TRBD1|TRBV2|.|TRBJ1-4
CASSELGGTVGTEKLFF
TGTGCCAGCAGTGAATTGGGTGGGACAGTGGGAACTGAAAAACTGTTTTTT
>TRBD1|TRBV7-3|.|TRBJ2-3
CASSRTGGADTQYF
TGTGCCAGCAGCAGGACAGGGGGGGCAGATACGCAGTATTTT
>TRBD2|TRBV13|.|TRBJ2-7
CASSPGTTYEQYF
TGTGCCAGCAGCCCCGGGACTACCTACGAGCAGTACTTC